A selection of T cell receptor beta chains follows, all from one sample in a study of identical twins. TCRdb re-derived calls from the 5' RACE reads in MiXCR, one entry per CDR3 protein. Found here are 1.5 million to 2 million distinct CDR3 sequences, around 33% of them singletons; the top ten hold less than 0.35%. Sequencing was carried out using cord blood. Receptor source: a newborn girl in good health. CDR3s include the opening cysteine and the closing phenylalanine or tryptophan. The order of the fields is J gene, D gene, clone size, V gene, CDR3 protein, CDR3 DNA. The D gene is left open where the match is weak. Clone size appears in some rows only: once, few, many, or a class for an expanded clone.

TRBJ2-7,NA,NA,TRBV5-1,CAGSMTGPYEQYF,TGCGCCGGCAGCATGACAGGACCCTACGAGCAGTACTTC
TRBJ2-3,TRBD2,once,TRBV4-2,CASSQDPPTSGTDTQYF,TGTGCCAGCAGCCAAGACCCACCTACTAGCGGAACAGATACGCAGTATTTT
TRBJ2-7,TRBD2,few,TRBV10-3,CAISEWLAGVYEQYF,TGTGCCATCAGTGAGTGGCTAGCGGGAGTTTACGAGCAGTACTTC
TRBJ2-3,NA,NA,TRBV5-4,CASSLAGEGVDTQYF,TGTGCCAGCAGCTTGGCCGGAGAGGGGGTAGATACGCAGTATTTT
TRBJ1-4,TRBD1,few,TRBV10-3,CAISEAQGGREKLFF,TGTGCCATCAGTGAGGCCCAGGGGGGGAGAGAAAAACTGTTTTTT
TRBJ2-7,NA,NA,TRBV29-1,CSVGVGEIYNEQYF,TGCAGCGTTGGAGTGGGAGAGATCTACAATGAGCAGTACTTC
TRBJ2-4,NA,NA,TRBV2,CASSGGVGSLAKNIQYF,TGTGCCAGCAGTGGAGGGGTCGGGTCACTAGCCAAAAACATTCAGTACTTC
TRBJ2-2,NA,NA,TRBV12-3/TRBV12-4,CASSSTGQDNTGELFF,TGTGCCAGCAGTTCGACGGGCCAGGATAACACCGGGGAGCTGTTTTTT
TRBJ2-5,TRBD2,NA,TRBV6-5,CASSTGLARQETQYF,TGTGCCAGCAGCACCGGACTAGCGCGCCAAGAGACCCAGTACTTC
TRBJ2-7,NA,few,TRBV6-1,CASRSVLSSYEQYF,TGTGCCAGCAGATCCGTCTTGAGCTCCTACGAGCAGTACTTC
TRBJ1-4,NA,once,TRBV20-1,CSARDGRGGGKLFF,TGCAGTGCTAGAGATGGGAGGGGAGGGGGGAAACTGTTTTTT
TRBJ2-7,TRBD2,NA,TRBV28,CASGDGTSGIYEQYF,TGTGCCAGCGGGGACGGGACTAGCGGGATCTACGAGCAGTACTTC
TRBJ2-7,NA,few,TRBV28,CASSEGGSEFYEQYF,TGTGCCAGCAGCGAAGGAGGATCCGAGTTCTACGAGCAGTACTTC
TRBJ2-7,NA,few,TRBV5-1,CASSLGSNPYNEQYF,TGCGCCAGCAGCTTGGGATCGAACCCCTACAATGAGCAGTACTTC
TRBJ2-1,TRBD2,NA,TRBV20-1,CSANLGTSSYNEQFF,TGCAGTGCGAACCTCGGGACTAGCAGTTACAATGAGCAGTTCTTC
TRBJ2-7,TRBD1,NA,TRBV7-2,CASSLTGGSCEQYF,TGTGCCAGCAGCTTGACAGGGGGCTCCTGCGAGCAGTACTTC
TRBJ2-3,TRBD2,few,TRBV2,CASSDSPAGVRDTQYF,TGTGCCAGCAGTGATTCCCCAGCGGGAGTAAGAGATACGCAGTATTTT
TRBJ2-7,NA,NA,TRBV27,CASSFSRLNYKQYF,TGTGCCAGCAGTTTTTCGAGGCTAAACTACAAGCAGTACTTC
TRBJ2-1,TRBD2,NA,TRBV2,CASSFSGLPGGEQFF,TGTGCCAGCAGCTTCTCGGGACTCCCGGGGGGTGAGCAGTTCTTC
TRBJ1-1,NA,few,TRBV12-3/TRBV12-4,CASRDTAEAFF,TGTGCCAGCAGGGACACGGCTGAAGCTTTCTTT
TRBJ2-1,TRBD1,few,TRBV7-2,CASSSTGTGSFNEQFF,TGTGCCAGCAGCTCAACCGGGACAGGAAGTTTCAATGAGCAGTTCTTC
TRBJ1-2,NA,few,TRBV7-2,CASSLGGGVRNYGYTF,TGTGCCAGCAGCTTAGGGGGAGGGGTGAGGAACTATGGCTACACCTTC
TRBJ1-5,NA,NA,TRBV4-1,CASSQDLGVNQPQHF,TGCGCCAGCAGCCAGGACTTAGGGGTCAATCAGCCCCAGCATTTT
TRBJ1-2,NA,NA,TRBV20-1,CSADINRANYGYTF,TGCAGTGCCGATATTAACAGGGCTAACTATGGCTACACCTTC
TRBJ2-7,NA,few,TRBV20-1,CSASRGAHEQYF,TGCAGTGCTAGCAGGGGGGCCCACGAGCAGTACTTC
TRBJ2-5,NA,few,TRBV7-6,CASSLEIGIETQYF,TGTGCCAGCAGCTTAGAGATTGGAATAGAGACCCAGTACTTC
TRBJ1-4,NA,NA,TRBV7-9,CASSLNPYNEKLFF,TGTGCCAGCAGCTTAAACCCCTACAATGAAAAACTGTTTTTT
TRBJ1-1,NA,NA,TRBV20-1,CSARYGWTVYTEAFF,TGCAGTGCTAGATATGGTTGGACAGTTTACACTGAAGCTTTCTTT
TRBJ1-6,TRBD1,NA,TRBV5-4,CASSYSQGARSPLHF,TGTGCCAGCAGCTACTCACAGGGGGCGAGATCACCCCTCCACTTT
TRBJ2-5,NA,NA,TRBV7-2,CASSLMGERETQYF,TGTGCCAGCAGCCTAATGGGTGAGAGGGAGACCCAGTACTTC
TRBJ2-5,NA,NA,TRBV29-1,CSVVRPGDSIGETQYF,TGCAGCGTCGTCCGGCCAGGGGATTCTATTGGAGAGACCCAGTACTTC
TRBJ2-4,TRBD1,NA,TRBV7-2,CASSFGTGENIQDF,TGTGCCAGCAGCTTTGGGACAGGGGAAAACATTCAGGACTTC
TRBJ1-3,TRBD1,NA,TRBV11-2,CVSSLDRRGQRNTIYF,TGTGTCAGCAGCTTAGATCGGAGGGGGCAAAGGAACACCATATATTTT
TRBJ2-1,TRBD2,NA,TRBV7-6,CASSLLTSGSRSYNEQFF,TGTGCCAGCAGCTTATTGACTAGCGGGAGTAGATCCTACAATGAGCAGTTCTTC
TRBJ2-3,TRBD2,few,TRBV20-1,CSAQRGEDTQYF,TGCAGTGCGCAGCGGGGAGAAGATACGCAGTATTTT
TRBJ2-1,NA,few,TRBV5-1,CASGGTRHNEQFF,TGCGCCAGCGGGGGGACGCGGCACAATGAGCAGTTCTTC
TRBJ2-1,TRBD2,NA,TRBV4-2,CASSQDLAGADYNEQFF,TGTGCCAGCAGCCAAGATTTAGCGGGAGCAGACTACAATGAGCAGTTCTTC
TRBJ2-5,NA,NA,TRBV21-1,CASSKEERGKTQYF,TGTGCCAGCAGCAAGGAGGAAAGGGGAAAGACCCAGTACTTC
TRBJ2-3,TRBD2,NA,TRBV7-9,CASRSGTSSSTDTQYF,TGTGCCAGCAGATCCGGGACTAGCAGTAGCACAGATACACAGTATTTT
TRBJ2-7,NA,NA,TRBV13,CASSLGGASLNYEQYF,TGTGCCAGCAGCTTAGGAGGCGCTAGCCTCAACTACGAGCAGTACTTC
TRBJ2-7,NA,few,TRBV6-6,CASSSTLSDEQYF,TGTGCCAGCAGTTCAACTCTCAGTGACGAGCAGTACTTC
TRBJ2-7,TRBD2,many,TRBV27,CASSPTSGDSYEQYF,TGTGCCAGCAGTCCAACTAGCGGGGACTCCTACGAGCAGTACTTC
TRBJ2-1,TRBD2,NA,TRBV3-1,CASSQDRRLARVNEQFF,TGTGCCAGCAGCCAAGATAGGAGACTAGCTAGAGTAAATGAGCAGTTCTTC
TRBJ2-3,TRBD1,few,TRBV20-1,CSGFTGAGTDTQYF,TGCAGTGGGTTTACAGGGGCCGGCACAGATACGCAGTATTTT
TRBJ2-1,TRBD2,NA,TRBV28,CASRGTGTSGSDPFF,TGTGCCAGCCGGGGAACCGGGACTAGCGGGAGTGATCCGTTCTTC
TRBJ1-2,NA,few,TRBV2,CASSDPFYGSYTF,TGTGCCAGCAGTGACCCCTTTTATGGAAGCTACACCTTC
TRBJ1-1,NA,NA,TRBV25-1,CASKSYIDADEAFF,TGTGCCAGCAAGAGTTACATCGACGCGGATGAAGCTTTCTTT
TRBJ2-5,NA,NA,TRBV7-9,CASFGGEQYF,TGTGCCAGCTTTGGCGGGGAGCAGTACTTC
TRBJ2-4,TRBD2,few,TRBV6-5,CASSYSIAGGGAAKNIQYF,TGTGCCAGCAGTTACTCGATAGCGGGGGGCGGGGCAGCCAAAAACATTCAGTACTTC
TRBJ2-5,TRBD2,few,TRBV20-1,CSARRIPAGVTETQYF,TGCAGTGCTCGACGCATCCCAGCGGGAGTAACGGAGACCCAGTACTTC
TRBJ1-2,TRBD1,NA,TRBV20-1,CSSKDQGAGYTF,TGCAGTTCTAAAGATCAGGGGGCTGGCTACACCTTC
TRBJ1-2,NA,NA,TRBV7-9,CASSSNRDIYGYTF,TGTGCCAGCAGCTCAAACAGGGACATCTATGGCTACACCTTC
TRBJ2-4,TRBD1,few,TRBV28,CLPPDRSQNIQYF,TGCCTTCCACCGGACAGGTCCCAAAACATTCAGTACTTC
TRBJ2-7,TRBD1,NA,TRBV12-3/TRBV12-4,CTSSLDPGGAYEQYF,TGTACCAGCAGCCTTGACCCAGGGGGCGCGTACGAGCAGTACTTC
TRBJ2-1,NA,few,TRBV12-3/TRBV12-4,CASSSPWGVIYNEQFF,TGTGCCAGCAGTTCCCCCTGGGGGGTGATTTACAATGAGCAGTTCTTC